These 2 T cell receptor beta chains share one sample of origin, sequenced in a study of T cell responses to AZD1222 COVID-19 vaccine. Generated by immunoSEQ multiplex PCR, the TCRdb table keeps only in-frame clones and is missing some. The top ten clones hold more than 0.8% of a sample with 120,000 to 150,000 clones, more than 80% of them seen once. Sequenced material: peripheral blood, taken on day 0 of MenACWY control vaccination. Receptors originate from an adult in good health.

The table lists this clone with a count of one. This chain joins TRBV6-5 and TRBJ1-2, with no clear D. CDR3 length: 14 residues. Germline V gene sequence: CDR1 MNHEY, CDR2 SVGAGI. V was clipped by 4 bases and J by 6 bases, with 15 bases between them. CDR3 nucleotide sequence: TGTGCCAGCAGTTCCTTGTCCGGGGTGGATGGCTACACCTTC. Its translation is CASSSLSGVDGYTF.

The gene calls are TRBV29-1 and TRBJ2-3, with 8 bases fitting TRBD2. The CDR3 is 15 amino acids. CDR1 SQVTM and CDR2 ANQGSEA come from the germline V gene. Germline trimming cut 4 bases from V and 2 bases from J; bases unmatched to any gene: 8. The chain's CDR3 is CSVGFGGRTTDTQYF. CDR3 nucleotide sequence: TGCAGCGTTGGGTTTGGCGGGAGGACCACAGATACGCAGTATTTT.